The clone carrying this TCR beta chain was found a few times. Its antigen is currently unknown. The sample is drawn from a study of beta chain features in type 1 diabetes. Study-wide findings and caveats: PCR might preferentially amplify shorter templates, equally in patients and controls. Researchers reported that naive, central memory and Treg TCRB repertoires appeared more similar in patients than in healthy donors. In every one of the four CD4+ subsets, TCRB CDR3s were moderately but significantly shorter in Type 1 diabetes patients.

Investigators reverse transcribed all isolated RNA, so they sequenced expressed TCRB transcripts. Assay used: immunoSEQ multiplex PCR; TCRdb lists only in-frame clones, some missing. Seen here are 250,000 or so clones, over 11% observed once, and the top ten hold roughly 0.02%. The origin of this receptor is a man aged 25-40 years with type 1 diabetes. The sequencing input was naive CD4+ T cells from blood.

The CDR3 DNA is TGTGCCAGCAGCCCTACCACAGGAAACACTGAAGCTTTCTTT. It codes for CASSPTTGNTEAFF. This sequence joins TRBV11-2 and TRBJ1-1; tentative D call: TRBD1 (5 bases). Germline CDR1 and CDR2: SGHAT and FQNNGV. The CDR3 is 14 amino acids. The V gene lost 5 bases and the J gene lost 2 bases, with 12 bases spanning the gap.